This TCR beta chain stems from a study of beta chain features in type 1 diabetes. The entirety of the isolated RNA underwent reverse transcription, so expressed TCRB transcripts were sequenced. Assay used: immunoSEQ multiplex PCR; TCRdb lists only in-frame clones, some missing. The sample yields around 400,000 clones, more than 13% seen once. Trimming shortened V by 3 bases and J by 1 base, and 6 bases separated the two germline ends. CDR3 length equals 13 residues. Germline assignment: CDR1 GTSNPN and CDR2 SVGIG (reference sequence). Sequenced input: naive CD4+ T cells from blood. The chain combines TRBV30 with TRBJ1-4, with D perhaps matching TRBD1 (6 bases). The TCR sequence derives from a woman under 30 in good health. The CDR3 DNA reads TGTGCCTGGAGCAGGGGAACTAATGAAAAACTGTTTTTT. Amino acid sequence: CAWSRGTNEKLFF.